Listed below are T cell receptor beta chains from one sample, sequenced in a study of blood T cells in healthy people across ages. TCRdb called the 5' RACE reads again in MiXCR, with one record for every CDR3 protein. The profile shows about 730,000 distinct CDR3 sequences, roughly 47% of them singletons. The sample comprised blood. The receptors stem from a woman aged 55-70 years in good health. Each CDR3 is given with its conserved first and last residue. A D gene is named only where the DNA matches it firmly. A clone size is listed for some rows: how often the clone was seen (once, few, many), or a class if it is expanded.

>TRBJ1-2|TRBV4-1|NA|15|TRBD1
TGCGCCAGCAGCCGAGAACAGGGGGTTGTCTATGGCTACACCTTC
CASSREQGVVYGYTF
>TRBJ2-7|TRBV7-9|many|12|NA
TGTGCCAGCAGCCGCCAGGGGCGCGAGCAGTACTTC
CASSRQGREQYF
>TRBJ1-6|TRBV5-1|few|13|NA
TGCGCCAGCACCCTAGATGGAGATTCACCCCTCCACTTT
CASTLDGDSPLHF
>TRBJ1-1|TRBV3-1|NA|16|TRBD1
TGTGCCAGCAGCCAAGATCGGACAGGGGGCGGCACTGAAGCTTTCTTT
CASSQDRTGGGTEAFF
>TRBJ2-3|TRBV4-1|NA|15|NA
TGCGCCAGCAGCCAAGTAAGGGGCTACACAGATACGCAGTATTTT
CASSQVRGYTDTQYF
>TRBJ2-5|TRBV4-1|NA|15|TRBD2
TGCGCCAGCAGCCAAGAAGGACTAGCCTGGGAGACCCAGTACTTC
CASSQEGLAWETQYF
>TRBJ1-5|TRBV6-2/TRBV6-3|few|14|TRBD1
TGTGCCAGCAGTTCAAGGACAGGGGGACAGCCCCAGCATTTT
CASSSRTGGQPQHF
>TRBJ1-4|TRBV20-1|few|13|NA
TGCAGTGCTAAGTATGGGGACGGTGAAAAACTGTTTTTT
CSAKYGDGEKLFF
>TRBJ2-5|TRBV7-8|NA|16|TRBD2
TGTGCCAGCAGCTTAAGACTAGCGGGACTTCAAGAGACCCAGTACTTC
CASSLRLAGLQETQYF
>TRBJ2-7|TRBV7-9|NA|15|NA
TGTGCCAGCAGCTTAGAGTCCGGGTCTACCTACGAGCAGTACTTC
CASSLESGSTYEQYF
>TRBJ2-1|TRBV12-3/TRBV12-4|NA|14|TRBD1
TGTGCCAGCAGTACCGGGACAGGGGGCCCTGAGCAGTTCTTC
CASSTGTGGPEQFF
>TRBJ2-1|TRBV7-9|once|14|NA
TGTGCCAGCCGCTCAAGAGCCGAGGCGTGTGAGCAGTTCTTC
CASRSRAEACEQFF
>TRBJ2-7|TRBV12-3/TRBV12-4|once|15|NA
TGTGCCAGCAGTTTACCAGAAACAGTAGACAATGAGCAGTACTTC
CASSLPETVDNEQYF
>TRBJ2-5|TRBV6-5|NA|14|NA
TGTGCCAGCAGCCTCGGACGGAGACAAGAGACCCAGTACTTC
CASSLGRRQETQYF
>TRBJ1-5|TRBV10-3|many|14|NA
TGTGCCATCAGTGAGTCGCTTGGGAATCAGCCCCAGCATTTT
CAISESLGNQPQHF
>TRBJ2-3|TRBV4-3|NA|15|NA
TGCGCCAGCAGCCAAGATCACCGCGGCGCAGATACGCAGTATTTT
CASSQDHRGADTQYF
>TRBJ1-1|TRBV6-1|few|14|NA
TGTGCCAGCATCCAGATACTAGTGAACACTGAAGCTTTCTTT
CASIQILVNTEAFF
>TRBJ2-3|TRBV29-1|NA|13|NA
TGCAGCGTTGCGGGGTCGCCCACAGATACGCAGTATTTT
CSVAGSPTDTQYF
>TRBJ2-1|TRBV29-1|NA|13|NA
TGCAGCGTTGAAGGCAGGTTGCGGAATGAGCAGTTCTTC
CSVEGRLRNEQFF
>TRBJ2-5|TRBV7-2|NA|16|TRBD2
TGTGCCAGCAGCTTATGGGGAGCGGGGAACCAAGAGACCCAGTACTTC
CASSLWGAGNQETQYF
>TRBJ1-4|TRBV25-1|few|16|TRBD1
TGTGCCAGCAGTGGGTTTCCCGGGACAGGGCGTGAAAAACTGTTTTTT
CASSGFPGTGREKLFF
>TRBJ2-1|TRBV6-4|NA|18|TRBD2
TGTGCCAGCCTAACTAGCGGGAGGGCCCAAAAATCCTACAACGAGCAGTTCTTC
CASLTSGRAQKSYNEQFF
>TRBJ2-7|TRBV9|NA|15|NA
TGTGCCAGCAGCGTAGCACCGGTTCTGTCCTACGAGCAGTACTTC
CASSVAPVLSYEQYF
>TRBJ2-3|TRBV9|few|17|TRBD2
TGTGCCAGCAGCGGAACCTGGACTAGCGGGACGGCAGATACGCAGTATTTT
CASSGTWTSGTADTQYF
>TRBJ2-3|TRBV6-2/TRBV6-3|few|13|NA
TGTGCCAGCAGTTTCCGTAACCCAGATACGCAGTATTTT
CASSFRNPDTQYF